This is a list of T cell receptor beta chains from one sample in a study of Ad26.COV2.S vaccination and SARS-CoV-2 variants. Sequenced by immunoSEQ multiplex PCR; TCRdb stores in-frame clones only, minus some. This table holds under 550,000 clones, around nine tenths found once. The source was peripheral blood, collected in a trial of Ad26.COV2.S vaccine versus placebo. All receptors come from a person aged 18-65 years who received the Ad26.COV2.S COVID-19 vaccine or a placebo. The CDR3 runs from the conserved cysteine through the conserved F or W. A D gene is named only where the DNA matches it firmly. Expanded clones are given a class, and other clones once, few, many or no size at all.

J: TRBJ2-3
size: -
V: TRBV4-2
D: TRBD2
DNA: TGTGCCAGCAGCCAACTAGCGGGAGGCACAGATACGCAGTATTTT
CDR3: CASSQLAGGTDTQYF

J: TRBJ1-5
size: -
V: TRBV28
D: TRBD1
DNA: TGTGCCAGCAGTTTAAGGGGGCCTCGGCGCAATCAGCCCCAGCATTTT
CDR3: CASSLRGPRRNQPQHF

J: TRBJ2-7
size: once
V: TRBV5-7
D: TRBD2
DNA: TGTGCCAGCAGCTTGCTAGGGACTAGCGGGATGTTCTACGAGCAGTACTTC
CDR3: CASSLLGTSGMFYEQYF

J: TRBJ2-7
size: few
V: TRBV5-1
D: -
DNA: TGCGCCAGCAGCTTGGAGGGGCCTAACTACGAGCAGTACTTC
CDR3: CASSLEGPNYEQYF

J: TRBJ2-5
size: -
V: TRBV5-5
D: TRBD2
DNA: TGTGCCAGCAGCCCTCAAGCGGGAGTGGAGACCCAGTACTTC
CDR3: CASSPQAGVETQYF

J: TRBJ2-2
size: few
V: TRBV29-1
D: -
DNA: TGCAGCGCCCGCCCAGGGTCCGGGGAGCTGTTTTTT
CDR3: CSARPGSGELFF

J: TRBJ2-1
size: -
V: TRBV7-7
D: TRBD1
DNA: TGTGCTAGCAGCTTTGGGACAGGGGGCGGGAATGAGCAGTTCTTC
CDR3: CASSFGTGGGNEQFF

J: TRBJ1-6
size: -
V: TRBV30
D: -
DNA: TGTGCCTGGAGTCCAGGGAATTCACCCCTCCACTTT
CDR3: CAWSPGNSPLHF

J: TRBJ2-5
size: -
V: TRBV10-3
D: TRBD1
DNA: TGTGCCATCAGGGCCGGGACAGATCAAGAGACCCAGTACTTC
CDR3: CAIRAGTDQETQYF

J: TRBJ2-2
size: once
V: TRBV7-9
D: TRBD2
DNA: TGTGCCAGCAGCTTAGCCTCCGCCCTAGCGGGTGGCGGGGAGCTGTTTTTT
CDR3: CASSLASALAGGGELFF

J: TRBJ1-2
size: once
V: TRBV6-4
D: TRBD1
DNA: TGTGCCAGTAGCCCACAGGGGGACTATGGCTACACCTTC
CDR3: CASSPQGDYGYTF

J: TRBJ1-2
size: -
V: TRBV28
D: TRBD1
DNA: TGTGCCAGCAGACCTCAGGGGGCGCGTGGCTACACCTTC
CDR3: CASRPQGARGYTF

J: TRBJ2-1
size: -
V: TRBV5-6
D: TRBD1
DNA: TGTGCCAGCAGCTCGGGACAGGGCCTTGTTACGGTCTACAATGAGCAGTTCTTC
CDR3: CASSSGQGLVTVYNEQFF

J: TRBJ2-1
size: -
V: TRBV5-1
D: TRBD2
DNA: TGCGCCAGCAGCTCCCTCGCGGGTAGCGGGGACAATGAGCAGTTCTTC
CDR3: CASSSLAGSGDNEQFF

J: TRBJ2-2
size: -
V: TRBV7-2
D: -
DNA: TGTGCCAGCAGCACCCCAGGGGAGGGGAACACCGGGGAGCTGTTTTTT
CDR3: CASSTPGEGNTGELFF

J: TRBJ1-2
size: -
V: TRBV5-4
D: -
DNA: TGTGCCAGCAGCTTGTTCCCCGATCATGGCTACACCTTC
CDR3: CASSLFPDHGYTF

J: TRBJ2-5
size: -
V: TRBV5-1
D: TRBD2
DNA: TGCGCCAGCAGCTTTGGAGCTACTAGCGGGCGAAAAGAGACCCAGTACTTC
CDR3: CASSFGATSGRKETQYF

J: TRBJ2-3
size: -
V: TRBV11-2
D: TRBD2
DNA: TGTGCCAGCAGCTTAAATAGCGGGATTAGCACAGATACGCAGTATTTT
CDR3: CASSLNSGISTDTQYF

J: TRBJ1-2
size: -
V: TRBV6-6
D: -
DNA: TGTGCCAGCAGTTACACGGGAACCGACTATGGCTACACCTTC
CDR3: CASSYTGTDYGYTF

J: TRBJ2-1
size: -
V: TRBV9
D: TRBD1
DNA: TGTGCCAGCAGCCCTATCACCGGGACAGGAGTTAACAATGAGCAGTTCTTC
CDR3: CASSPITGTGVNNEQFF

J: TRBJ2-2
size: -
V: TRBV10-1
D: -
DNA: TGCGCCAGCAGTGCCGAGCCAACCGGGGAGCTGTTTTTT
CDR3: CASSAEPTGELFF

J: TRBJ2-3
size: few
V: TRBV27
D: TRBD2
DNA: TGTGCCAGCAGTCAATGGACTAGCGGGAGGGCAAGGGCAGATACGCAGTATTTT
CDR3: CASSQWTSGRARADTQYF

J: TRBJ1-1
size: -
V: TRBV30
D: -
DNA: TGTGCCTGGAGTGACATGAACACTGAAGCTTTCTTT
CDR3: CAWSDMNTEAFF

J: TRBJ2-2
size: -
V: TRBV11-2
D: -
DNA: TGTGCCAGCAGTCTATTGGGGTCGAGTTTCAGCACCGGGGAGCTGTTTTTT
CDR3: CASSLLGSSFSTGELFF

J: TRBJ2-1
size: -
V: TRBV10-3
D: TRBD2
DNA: TGTGCCATCAGTGAAAGCAGGACTAGCGGAAATGAGCAGTTCTTC
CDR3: CAISESRTSGNEQFF

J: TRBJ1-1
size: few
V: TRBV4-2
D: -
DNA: TGTGCCAGCAGACCGACGGGGAACACTGAAGCTTTCTTT
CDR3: CASRPTGNTEAFF

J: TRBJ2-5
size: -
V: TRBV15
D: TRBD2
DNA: TGTGCCACCTCACGGTTACTAGCGGTCCAAGAGACCCAGTACTTC
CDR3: CATSRLLAVQETQYF

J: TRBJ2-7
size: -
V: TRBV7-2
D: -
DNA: TGTGCCAGCAGCTTAGGGGTCGGTGGCGAGCAGTACTTC
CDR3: CASSLGVGGEQYF

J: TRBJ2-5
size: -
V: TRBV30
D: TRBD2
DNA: TGTGCCTGGAGTCCTCTAGCGGGAGTGCAGACCCAGTACTTC
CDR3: CAWSPLAGVQTQYF

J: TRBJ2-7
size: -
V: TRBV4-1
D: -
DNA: TGCGCCAGCAGCCAAGAGGGACCGACTTACGAGCAGTACTTC
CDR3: CASSQEGPTYEQYF

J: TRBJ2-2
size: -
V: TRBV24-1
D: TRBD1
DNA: TGTGCCACCAGTGAAGGGACAGGGGCGCCCGGGGAGCTGTTTTTT
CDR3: CATSEGTGAPGELFF

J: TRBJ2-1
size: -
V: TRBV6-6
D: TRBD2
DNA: TGTGCCAGCAGCTTCCTTAGCGGGAGGGCTGATGAGCAGTTCTTC
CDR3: CASSFLSGRADEQFF

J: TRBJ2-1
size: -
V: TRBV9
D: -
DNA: TGTGCCAGCAGCGTAGTTGCTCCTCTACCGCGCAATGAGCAGTTCTTC
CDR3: CASSVVAPLPRNEQFF

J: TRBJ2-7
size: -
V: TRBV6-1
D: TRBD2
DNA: TGTGCCAGCAGTGGACTAGCGGGAGTGAGCTCCTACGAGCAGTACTTC
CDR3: CASSGLAGVSSYEQYF

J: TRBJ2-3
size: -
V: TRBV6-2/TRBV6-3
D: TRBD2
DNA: TGTGCCAGCAGCTTAGCGGGCGTCACAGATACGCAGTATTTT
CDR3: CASSLAGVTDTQYF

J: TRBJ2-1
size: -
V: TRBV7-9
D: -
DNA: TGTGCCAGCAGCCATGCAGGGACTCCCCCTTACAATGAGCAGTTCTTC
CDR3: CASSHAGTPPYNEQFF

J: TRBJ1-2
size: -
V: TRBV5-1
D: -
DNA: TGCGCCAGCTGGACGGAGTATGGCTACACCTTC
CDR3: CASWTEYGYTF

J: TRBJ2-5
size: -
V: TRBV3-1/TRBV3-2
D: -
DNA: TGTGCCAGCAGCCAAGGGATCCAAGAGACCCAGTACTTC
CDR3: CASSQGIQETQYF

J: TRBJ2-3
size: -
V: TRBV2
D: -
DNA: TGTGCCAGCAACCCGGGGGCGACCCGCACAGATACGCAGTATTTT
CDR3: CASNPGATRTDTQYF

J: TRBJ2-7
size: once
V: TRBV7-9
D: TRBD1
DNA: TGTGCCAGCAGCGATCCGGGACAGACCTACGAGCAGTACTTC
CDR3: CASSDPGQTYEQYF

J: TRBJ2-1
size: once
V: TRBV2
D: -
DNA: TGTGCCAGCAGGACTTTAGAAGAGCAGTTCTTC
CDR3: CASRTLEEQFF

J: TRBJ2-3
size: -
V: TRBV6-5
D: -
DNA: TGTGCCAGCAGTTACCGGGACATGAAGGATACGCAGTATTTT
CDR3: CASSYRDMKDTQYF

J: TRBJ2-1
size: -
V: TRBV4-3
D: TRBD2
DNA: TGCGCCAGCAGCCAAGTGGGACTAGCGGGAGGGCCAGTAGACAATGAGCAGTTCTTC
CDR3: CASSQVGLAGGPVDNEQFF

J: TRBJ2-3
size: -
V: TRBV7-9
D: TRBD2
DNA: TGTGCCAGCAGCCCAAAGACTAGCGGGAGTTGGGATACGCAGTATTTT
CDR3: CASSPKTSGSWDTQYF

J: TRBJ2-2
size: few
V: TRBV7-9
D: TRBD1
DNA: TGTGCCAGCAGCTACGACAGGGGGCATACCGGGGAGCTGTTTTTT
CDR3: CASSYDRGHTGELFF

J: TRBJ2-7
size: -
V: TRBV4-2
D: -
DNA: TGTGCCAGCAGCCAAGGTTTGGGCATCGAGCAGTACTTC
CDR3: CASSQGLGIEQYF

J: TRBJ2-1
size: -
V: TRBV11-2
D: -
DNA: TGTGCCAGCAGCTTAGCACTACCCCCTAATGAGCAGTTCTTC
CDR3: CASSLALPPNEQFF

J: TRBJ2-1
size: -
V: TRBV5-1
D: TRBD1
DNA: TGCGCCAGCAGCCTACCGGGACAGGGGTCCTACAATGAGCAGTTCTTC
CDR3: CASSLPGQGSYNEQFF

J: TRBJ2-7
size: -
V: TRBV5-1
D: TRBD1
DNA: TGCGCCAGCAGCCTCCTGGACAGGGTTGGAGAGCAGTACTTC
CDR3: CASSLLDRVGEQYF

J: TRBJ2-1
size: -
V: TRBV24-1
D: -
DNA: TGTGCCACCCGATCCGTTGGCGGGAACTCCTACAATGAGCAGTTCTTC
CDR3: CATRSVGGNSYNEQFF

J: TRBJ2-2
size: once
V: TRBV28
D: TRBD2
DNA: TGTGCCAGCAGTTTATTCGGTAGCGGGAGGGCCGGAGCCGGGGAGCTGTTTTTT
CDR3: CASSLFGSGRAGAGELFF

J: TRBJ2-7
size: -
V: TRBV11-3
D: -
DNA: TGTGCCAGCAGCTCCCGGGGGTTGGACGAGCAGTACTTC
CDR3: CASSSRGLDEQYF

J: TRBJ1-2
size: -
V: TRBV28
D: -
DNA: TGTGCCAGCAGTTCAGGGGTGAACTATGGCTACACCTTC
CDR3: CASSSGVNYGYTF

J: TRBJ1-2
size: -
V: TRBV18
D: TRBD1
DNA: TGTGCCAGCTCACCCCCGGAGCCCGACAGGGCCGATGGTGGCTACACCTTC
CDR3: CASSPPEPDRADGGYTF

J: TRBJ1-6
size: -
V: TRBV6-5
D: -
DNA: TGTGCCAGCAGTTACCGGGGTAGTAATTCACCCCTCCACTTT
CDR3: CASSYRGSNSPLHF